This entry concerns a single T cell receptor beta chain. Its antigen is not known. Treatment of the sample: oral pan-JAK inhibitor, 5-10 mg twice daily. Peripheral blood, together with lesional scalp punch biopsies, was collected from alopecia areata patients. RNA extraction and reverse transcription yielded cDNA as sequencing template. Only in-frame clones appear in the TCRdb table, and some are missing; sequencing was by immunoSEQ multiplex PCR. The table lists a few hundred thousand clones, 35% to 40% of them singletons. The data derive from a study of CD8+ T cells in alopecia areata. Study-wide findings and caveats: Compared with normal scalp, lesional scalp had higher clonality and more expanded CD8+ clones. In scalp, tofacitinib significantly decreased clonality and expanded CD8+ clones among the top 100.

The specimen comprised CD4+ T cells sorted from blood, sampled between weeks 30 and 35, from a patient treated with tofacitinib. The receptor comes from a human donor with alopecia areata.

The CDR3 spells CAWSEDRGNQPQHF. The CDR3 DNA sequence: TGTGCCTGGAGTGAGGACAGGGGCAATCAGCCCCAGCATTTT. The chain links TRBV30 to TRBJ1-5, with TRBD1 matching over 8 bases. CDR1 is GTSNPN, CDR2 SVGIG, per germline (reference sequence). The CDR3 contains 14 residues. J gave up 2 bases and V 1 base, and 1 base lay outside the gene matches.